This T cell receptor beta chain appears in the sequencing data of a study of T cells after posttransplantation cyclophosphamide. Broader study findings: Tissue-infiltrating T cells from skin or gut overlapped little with blood T cells. Recipient CMV seropositivity and CMV reactivation strongly tracked TRB clonality.

Generated by immunoSEQ multiplex PCR, the TCRdb table keeps only in-frame clones and is missing some. The repertoire consists of over 45,000 clones, none detected only once. This clone appeared many times. Its target is not known. This related bone marrow graft donor gave peripheral blood on the day of marrow donation. Trimming cost V 2 bases and J 6 bases, with 11 bases left between them. The CDR3 extends over 14 amino acids. The V gene's germline CDR1 is SGHDT and CDR2 YYEEEE. This TCR was sampled from a man between 40 and 49 years old in good health, CMV-negative, and a related stem cell transplant donor. The sequenced material came from PBMCs. The chain combines TRBV5-6 with TRBJ1-4; D unresolved. CDR3 nucleotide sequence: TGTGCCAGCAGCTTACGACAAGGCCATGAAAAACTGTTTTTT. It encodes CASSLRQGHEKLFF.